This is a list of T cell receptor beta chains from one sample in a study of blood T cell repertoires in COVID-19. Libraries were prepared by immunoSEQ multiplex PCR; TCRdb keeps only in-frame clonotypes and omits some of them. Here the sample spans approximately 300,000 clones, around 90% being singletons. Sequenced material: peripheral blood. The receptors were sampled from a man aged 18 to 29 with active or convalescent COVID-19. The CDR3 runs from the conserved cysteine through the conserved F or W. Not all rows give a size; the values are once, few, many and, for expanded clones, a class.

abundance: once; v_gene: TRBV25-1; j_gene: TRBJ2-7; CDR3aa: CASSVGTRVGQYF
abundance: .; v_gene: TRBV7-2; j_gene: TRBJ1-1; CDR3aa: CASSLSTANTEAFF
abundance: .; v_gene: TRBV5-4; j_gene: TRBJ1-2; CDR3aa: CASSFRQGSYGYTF
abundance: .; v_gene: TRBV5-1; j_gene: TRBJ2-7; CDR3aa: CASSLTGTPYEQYF
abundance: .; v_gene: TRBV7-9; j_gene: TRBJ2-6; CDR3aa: CASSLVAGGSSGANVLTF
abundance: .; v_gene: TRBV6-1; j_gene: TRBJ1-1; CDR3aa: CASSGHRDRGPRDTEAFF
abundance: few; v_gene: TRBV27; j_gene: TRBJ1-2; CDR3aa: CASSLTGAAGYTF
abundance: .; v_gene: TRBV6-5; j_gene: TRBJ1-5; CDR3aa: CASATGDRAHQPQHF
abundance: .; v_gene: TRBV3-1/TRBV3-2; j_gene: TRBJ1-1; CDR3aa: CASSPTGREAEAFF
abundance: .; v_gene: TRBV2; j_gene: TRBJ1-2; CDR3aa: CASSGDRVKYSYGYTF
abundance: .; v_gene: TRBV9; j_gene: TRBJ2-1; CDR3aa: CASSAGVNEQFF
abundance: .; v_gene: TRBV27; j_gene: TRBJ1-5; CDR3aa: CASRGTGKGSNQPQHF
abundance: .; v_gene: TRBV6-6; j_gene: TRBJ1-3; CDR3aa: CASSPYLWRHKSSGNTIYF
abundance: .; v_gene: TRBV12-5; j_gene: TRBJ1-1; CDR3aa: CASASPDSASEAFF
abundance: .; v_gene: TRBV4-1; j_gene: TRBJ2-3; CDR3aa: CASSQAVGQGSTDTQYF
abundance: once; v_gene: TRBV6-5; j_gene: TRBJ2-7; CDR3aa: CASSYSWTGGLNEQYF
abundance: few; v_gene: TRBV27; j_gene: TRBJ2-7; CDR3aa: CASSPGLEAYEQYF
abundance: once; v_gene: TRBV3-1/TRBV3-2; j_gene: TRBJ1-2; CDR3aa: CASSHLQGGGYTF
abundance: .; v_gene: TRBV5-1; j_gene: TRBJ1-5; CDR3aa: CASSLWTGPNQPQHF
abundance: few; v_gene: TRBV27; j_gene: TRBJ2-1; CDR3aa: CASSPFKTPRDEQFF
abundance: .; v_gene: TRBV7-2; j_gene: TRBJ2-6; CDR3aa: CASSWAGTATSGANVLTF
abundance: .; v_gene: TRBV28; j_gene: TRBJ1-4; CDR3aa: CASSLGGSLFF
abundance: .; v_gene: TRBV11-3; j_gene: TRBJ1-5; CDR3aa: CASSLLAGGSQPQHF
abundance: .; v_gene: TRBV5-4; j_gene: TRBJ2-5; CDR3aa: CASSFGLEETQYF
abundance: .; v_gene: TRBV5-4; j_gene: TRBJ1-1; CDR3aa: CASNYPGTGNTEAFF
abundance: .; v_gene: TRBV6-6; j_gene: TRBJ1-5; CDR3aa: CASSYGWQVNQPQHF
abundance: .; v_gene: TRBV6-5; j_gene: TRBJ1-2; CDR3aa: CASSPRGTGARGYTF